A single sample gave rise to the 10 T cell receptor beta chains below, sequenced in a study of T cells in Graves' hyperthyroidism and ophthalmopathy. Researchers took RNA transcripts and amplified the TCR beta CDR3 regions from them. Primed by the HTBI set, a first-round RT-PCR was run on the TCR CDR3. Each CDR3 protein gets one entry after TCRdb re-called the multiplex PCR reads with MiXCR. The sample has hundreds of thousands of distinct CDR3 sequences; around 15% are singletons. Material: blood. Every receptor here comes from a man younger than 30 with Graves' ophthalmopathy.

This clonotype was observed many times. The rearrangement links TRBV11-3 to TRBJ1-1; D unresolved. This CDR3 has 14 amino acids. CDR1 and CDR2 from the germline V gene are SGHNT and YENEEA. Trimming took off 1 base at V and 6 bases at J, with 12 bases between the two ends. The CDR3 loop is CASSLGRWGAEAFF. The CDR3 bases are TGTGCCAGCAGCTTAGGTCGGTGGGGAGCTGAAGCTTTCTTT.

This clonotype was seen repeatedly, ten times or more. The chain's CDR3 is CATSTKTPRVGGHYNEQFF. In DNA, the CDR3 is TGTGCCACCTCAACAAAAACCCCCCGTGTTGGGGGGCACTACAATGAGCAGTTCTTC. J is TRBJ2-1 and V is TRBV24-1, with D perhaps matching TRBD1 or TRBD2 (6 bases each). The CDR3 consists of 19 residues. V was cut by 9 bases and J by 3 bases, with 29 bases left in between. Germline CDR1 KGHDR, CDR2 SFDVKD.

This clonotype has a count of ten or more. The CDR3 here is CASSKDRDRLMNTEAFF. CDR3 DNA sequence: TGTGCCAGCAGCAAAGACCGGGACAGGCTAATGAACACTGAAGCTTTCTTT. The chain uses TRBV6-1 and TRBJ1-1, with 8 bases that match TRBD1. J was trimmed by 0 bases and V by 6 bases; bases with no gene match: 12. This CDR3 comprises 17 residues. CDR1 MNHNS and CDR2 SASEGT come from the germline V gene.

This clonotype occurred many times. V and J are TRBV11-2 and TRBJ2-2; the D gene is possibly TRBD1 (6 bases). CDR3 length: 19 amino acids. The germline CDR1 and CDR2 sequences are SGHAT and FQNNGV. V was pared by 3 bases and J by 2 bases, with 22 bases between. The CDR3 sequence: CASSFSLLRGRKNTGELFF. Here the CDR3 DNA reads TGTGCCAGCAGCTTTTCCTTGCTCAGGGGAAGGAAAAACACCGGGGAGCTGTTTTTT.

This clonotype has ten or more counts. The CDR3 DNA reads as TGTGCCAGCTCACCACCCACGGGAGGCTCCTACAATGAGCAGTTCTTC. Translated: CASSPPTGGSYNEQFF. The rearrangement joins TRBV18 to TRBJ2-1; TRBD2 agrees at 7 bases. Germline lookup yields CDR1 KGHSH and CDR2 LQKENI. The CDR3 has 16 residues. Trimming took 0 bases from V and 0 from J; bases not matched to a gene: 2. The full variable domain, with the rest looked up from reference TRBV18 and TRBJ2-1, is NAGVMQNPRHLVRRRGQEARLRCSPMKGHSHVYWYRQLPEEGLKFMVYLQKENIIDESGMPKERFSAEFPKEGPSILRIQQVVRGDSAAYFCASSPPTGGSYNEQFFGPGTRLTVL.

This clonotype was detected ten times or more. The junction and the germline gene differ at one end; a read error may be behind it. J is TRBJ2-1 and V is TRBV30; D remains ambiguous. This CDR3 is 12 amino acids long. Germline V gene lookup returns CDR1 GTSNPN and CDR2 SVGIG (reference sequence). CDR3 bases: TGTGCCTGGAGGGGTGGCTACAGTGAGCAGTTCTTC. Residues: CAWRGGYSEQFF.

Here the CDR3 reads CASSSSEKSYGYTF. In DNA, the CDR3 is TGTGCCAGCAGCTCGTCCGAGAAGAGCTATGGCTACACCTTC. This sequence joins TRBV3-1 and TRBJ1-2; no reliable D call. Germline loops: CDR1 LGHDT, CDR2 YNNKEL (reference sequence). V dropped 5 bases and J dropped 4 bases, with 14 bases sitting between them. The CDR3 has 14 residues.

The chain combines TRBV5-1 with TRBJ2-2; 8 nucleotides match TRBD1. From germline, CDR1 is SGHRS and CDR2 YFSETQ. The trim removed 2 bases at V and 1 base at J, leaving 1 base unmatched. The length of the CDR3 is 15 residues. This CDR3 reads CASSFGTGNTGELFF. The CDR3 DNA reads as TGCGCCAGCAGCTTCGGGACAGGGAACACCGGGGAGCTGTTTTTT.

The rearrangement uses TRBV6-2 or TRBV6-3 and TRBJ1-2, with D unresolved. V lost 8 bases, J lost 7 bases, and 11 bases lay in between. The germline V gene encodes CDR1 MNHEY and CDR2 SVGEGT. The CDR3 runs to 11 residues. CDR3 bases: TGTGCCAGCGATTCTATGGGTGGCTACACCTTC. It codes for CASDSMGGYTF.

This clonotype occurred many times. The chain employs TRBV30 and TRBJ1-2; D is unresolved. The CDR3 runs to 14 residues. V was clipped by 0 bases and J by 4 bases, with 12 bases between them. Germline V lookup: CDR1 GTSNPN, CDR2 SVGIG (reference sequence). The CDR3 protein is CAWSVPPNIYGYTF. DNA for the CDR3: TGTGCCTGGAGTGTACCACCTAACATCTATGGCTACACCTTC.